One and the same sample provided the 13 T cell receptor beta chains below, sequenced in a study of blood T cell repertoires in COVID-19. TCRdb keeps only in-frame clones here, not all; method: immunoSEQ multiplex PCR. The sample lists a few hundred thousand clones, 80% to 85% occurring once. Sequencing was carried out using peripheral blood. These receptors originate from a woman aged 40 to 50 who had recovered from COVID-19.

The gene calls are TRBV28 and TRBJ1-6; D perhaps matches TRBD1 (6 bases). V dropped 1 base and J dropped 4 bases, with 11 bases sitting between them. Looked up from germline, CDR1 is MDHEN and CDR2 is SYDVKM. This CDR3 is 16 amino acids long. DNA of the CDR3: TGTGCCAGCAGTTTATTCAGGGGCATTTATAATTCACCCCTCCACTTT. Amino acids: CASSLFRGIYNSPLHF. Variable domain in full (rest from reference TRBV28 and TRBJ1-6): DVKVTQSSRYLVKRTGEKVFLECVQDMDHENMFWYRQDPGLGLRLIYFSYDVKMKEKGDIPEGYSVSREKKERFSLILESASTNQTSMYLCASSLFRGIYNSPLHFGNGTRLTVT.

The V and J genes are TRBV18 and TRBJ2-7, with TRBD2 matching over 7 bases. The CDR3 totals 14 residues. Looked up from germline, CDR1 is KGHSH and CDR2 is LQKENI. V trimming: 5 bases; J trimming: 6 bases; junction bases outside the gene matches: 10. The CDR3 protein is CASSLGREAREQYF. The CDR3 nucleotides are TGTGCCAGCTCATTGGGCCGGGAGGCCCGCGAGCAGTACTTC.

This clone was recorded a few times. The V and J genes are TRBV23-1 and TRBJ1-6, with TRBD1 identical over 9 bases. TRBV23-1 is treated as an ORF (open reading frame) with a function not yet certain. CDR3 length equals 15 residues. V lost 7 bases and J lost 6; bases outside the gene matches: 7. CDR3: CASTNRGLSNSPLHF. CDR3 sequence (DNA): TGCGCCAGCACAAACAGGGGGCTTTCTAATTCACCCCTCCACTTT.

This chain connects TRBV5-1 to TRBJ2-5; possibly TRBD1 for D (5 bases). Trimming took 3 bases from V and 2 from J, leaving 14 bases between them. Looked up from germline, CDR1 is SGHRS and CDR2 is YFSETQ. This CDR3 spans 15 amino acids. The CDR3 DNA sequence: TGCGCCAGCAGCTCGAACACAGGTCAGCAAGAGACCCAGTACTTC. Translation: CASSSNTGQQETQYF. Filled out from reference TRBV5-1 and TRBJ2-5, the complete variable domain reads KAGVTQTPRYLIKTRGQQVTLSCSPISGHRSVSWYQQTPGQGLQFLFEYFSETQRNKGNFPGRFSGRQFSNSRSEMNVSTLELGDSALYLCASSSNTGQQETQYFGPGTRLLVL.

The rearrangement joins TRBV6-5 to TRBJ2-5; D perhaps matches TRBD2 (5 bases). Trimming pared 7 bases from V and 4 bases from J, leaving 19 bases between. CDR1 is MNHEY and CDR2 is SVGAGI in the germline V gene. The CDR3 totals 15 residues. The CDR3 loop is CASTPLSGGGETQYF. CDR3 nucleotides: TGTGCCAGCACCCCGTTAAGCGGAGGCGGAGAGACCCAGTACTTC.

The chain combines TRBV13 with TRBJ1-3; D gene uncertain. V dropped 4 bases and J dropped 0 bases, with 13 bases sitting between them. This CDR3 region has 16 residues. From germline, CDR1 is PRHDT and CDR2 FYEKMQ (reference sequence). In DNA, the CDR3 is TGTGCCAGCAGCTGGGCCCCCGGTAGCTCTGGAAACACCATATATTTT. Its translation: CASSWAPGSSGNTIYF.

The chain recombines TRBV18 with TRBJ1-2; D not resolved. Germline V CDR1 and CDR2: KGHSH, LQKENI. The CDR3 is 14 amino acids. Trimming cost V 3 bases and J 2 bases, with 10 bases left between them. CDR3 bases: TGTGCCAGCTCACCTTCTTACTTGAACTATGGCTACACCTTC. Translated, it gives CASSPSYLNYGYTF.

V is TRBV6-1 and J is TRBJ1-4; D possibly corresponds to TRBD1 (5 bases). CDR3 length equals 17 residues. Germline V gene data show CDR1 as MNHNS and CDR2 as SASEGT. Trimming removed 0 bases from V and 8 bases from J, with 19 bases in between. CDR3 amino acids: CASSEALRGHATEKLFF. Here the CDR3 DNA reads TGTGCCAGCAGTGAAGCGCTTCGAGGACATGCCACAGAAAAACTGTTTTTT.

J is TRBJ1-1 and V is TRBV11-3; 9 bases fit TRBD1. In germline, CDR1 is SGHNT, CDR2 YENEEA. The V gene end was trimmed by 8 bases and the J gene end by 3 bases; junction bases not matched to a gene: 10. This CDR3 comprises 15 residues. CDR3 loop: CASGDLTGGYTEAFF. In nucleotides, the CDR3 is TGTGCCAGCGGGGATCTGACAGGGGGATACACTGAAGCTTTCTTT.

The genes are TRBV19 and TRBJ2-7; D gene unclear. The ends were cut back, 2 bases at V and 0 bases at J, with 14 bases in the middle. The CDR3 is 16 residues long. CDR1 is LNHDA and CDR2 is SQIVND in the germline V gene (reference sequence). The CDR3 reads CASSIQGGTPSYEQYF. The CDR3 DNA reads TGTGCCAGTAGTATACAAGGCGGAACCCCCTCCTACGAGCAGTACTTC.

The chain is built from TRBV24-1 and TRBJ1-1; D is perhaps TRBD1 (5 bases). The V end was cut by 2 bases, the J end by 11 bases, with 14 bases between. In germline, CDR1 is KGHDR, CDR2 SFDVKD. The CDR3 totals 13 residues. CDR3 sequence (DNA): TGTGCCACCAGTGATTCGGGACGCCGGGGGGCTTTCTTT. Translated: CATSDSGRRGAFF.

The V gene is TRBV24-1, the J gene TRBJ2-3; tentative D call: TRBD2 (7 bases). The V gene lost 6 bases and the J gene lost 5 bases, with 17 bases spanning the gap. Germline V gene lookup returns CDR1 KGHDR and CDR2 SFDVKD. This CDR3 contains 15 residues. The CDR3 protein is CATSLGWGGLDTQYF. In DNA form, the CDR3 reads TGTGCCACCAGTTTGGGGTGGGGGGGCCTAGATACGCAGTATTTT.

The gene calls are TRBV7-3 and TRBJ2-3, with TRBD2 matching over 10 bases. Germline trimming cut 5 bases from V and 6 bases from J; bases unmatched to any gene: 8. Germline values: CDR1 SGHTA, CDR2 FQGTGA. There are 15 residues in the CDR3. The CDR3: CASSPKTSGLDTQYF. The DNA of the CDR3 is TGTGCCAGCAGCCCGAAGACTAGCGGGCTGGATACGCAGTATTTT. Together with reference TRBV7-3 and TRBJ2-3, the CDR3 gives the full variable domain: GAGVSQTPSNKVTEKGKYVELRCDPISGHTALYWYRQSLGQGPEFLIYFQGTGAADDSGLPNDRFFAVRPEGSVSTLKIQRTERGDSAVYLCASSPKTSGLDTQYFGPGTRLTVL.